The 28 T cell receptor beta chains below were found in one sample sequenced in a study of monozygotic twins with inflammatory bowel disease. Reprocessing the 5' RACE reads, TCRdb reports a single entry for every CDR3 protein and omits DNA. This sample's table has roughly 100,000 distinct CDR3 sequences. The specimen was blood. The source is a human donor with ulcerative colitis or Crohn's disease, or a healthy co-twin of an affected twin (not recorded which).

The chain is built from TRBV12-3 or TRBV12-4 and TRBJ2-1. CDR3 length equals 12 residues. This chain's CDR3 is CASSLAAFEQFF.

The genes are TRBV27 and TRBJ1-5; TCRdb picks TRBD1, but there is no DNA to check that call. CDR3 length: 14 residues. From germline, CDR1 is MNHEY and CDR2 SMNVEV (reference sequence). The CDR3 loop reads CASKAGTANQPQHF.

V gene TRBV5-5 combines with J gene TRBJ1-1; TCRdb proposes TRBD1, but this gene call is untestable without DNA. This CDR3 spans 14 amino acids. The V gene's germline CDR1 is SGHKS and CDR2 YYEKEE (reference sequence). The chain's CDR3 is CASSLWGGDTEAFF.

The chain uses TRBV7-9 and TRBJ2-3; absent DNA, TCRdb's TRBD1 call cannot be checked. This CDR3 comprises 15 residues. Germline V gives CDR1 SEHNR, CDR2 FQNEAQ (reference sequence). Here the CDR3 reads CASSVNRGSTDTQYF.

The genes are TRBV24-1 and TRBJ2-1; TCRdb outputs TRBD2, but without DNA this stays unchecked. The germline gives CDR1 KGHDR, CDR2 SFDVKD. The CDR3 is 17 amino acids. The CDR3 loop is CATRGKGLAGGDNEQFF.

CDR3 protein: CASSYSTEANTGELFF. The rearrangement uses TRBV6-5 and TRBJ2-2. The germline V gene has CDR1 MNHEY and CDR2 SVGAGI. The CDR3 is 16 residues long.

This sequence joins TRBV6-5 and TRBJ2-7. Germline CDR1 MNHEY, CDR2 SVGAGI. The CDR3 contains 11 residues. This CDR3 is CASSYSLEQYF.

This chain uses TRBV15 with TRBJ1-1; the TRBD1 assignment by TCRdb is unverifiable without DNA. Per germline, CDR1 LNHNV and CDR2 YYDKDF (reference sequence). The CDR3 runs to 14 residues. This chain's CDR3 is CATSRTRGNTEAFF.

This sequence joins TRBV15 and TRBJ2-3. Germline CDR1 is LNHNV and CDR2 is YYDKDF (reference sequence). The CDR3 length is 14 residues. The CDR3 sequence: CATSRERSTDTQYF.

The chain couples TRBV18 to TRBJ2-5; TCRdb proposes TRBD2, but this gene call is untestable without DNA. The CDR3 has 18 amino acids. Germline V lookup: CDR1 KGHSH, CDR2 LQKENI. CDR3 amino acids: CASSPSLGLAGGQETQYF.

The chain couples TRBV28 to TRBJ2-7; checking the TCRdb D call of TRBD2 is not possible without DNA. There are 14 residues in the CDR3. Germline lookup yields CDR1 MDHEN and CDR2 SYDVKM. Here the CDR3 reads CASSLAGGDLEQYF.

The rearrangement joins TRBV5-1 to TRBJ2-1; no DNA is available, so the TRBD1 call from TCRdb remains unchecked. The germline V gene encodes CDR1 SGHRS and CDR2 YFSETQ. This CDR3 has 11 residues. The CDR3 protein is CASSQDREQFF.

This chain links TRBV28 with TRBJ2-3; there is no DNA to check the TCRdb D call of TRBD1. Germline V lookup: CDR1 MDHEN, CDR2 SYDVKM. The CDR3 is 14 residues long. The CDR3 sequence is CAGGPGTNTDTQYF. The whole variable domain, remainder taken from reference TRBV28 and TRBJ2-3, is DVKVTQSSRYLVKRTGEKVFLECVQDMDHENMFWYRQDPGLGLRLIYFSYDVKMKEKGDIPEGYSVSREKKERFSLILESASTNQTSMYLCAGGPGTNTDTQYFGPGTRLTVL.

The chain has TRBV28 and TRBJ2-7; with no DNA, the TCRdb D assignment of TRBD2 cannot be verified. Germline V gene lookup returns CDR1 MDHEN and CDR2 SYDVKM. The CDR3 has 14 residues. This CDR3 is CASSSPRREYEQYF.

The chain is built from TRBV5-1 and TRBJ2-7; TCRdb proposes TRBD1, but this gene call is untestable without DNA. The CDR3 is 15 residues long. The germline V gene encodes CDR1 SGHRS and CDR2 YFSETQ. CDR3 amino acids: CASSARQANSYEQYF.

The genes are TRBV24-1 and TRBJ2-1; the TRBD1 assignment by TCRdb is unverifiable without DNA. Germline CDR1 KGHDR, CDR2 SFDVKD. The CDR3 covers 15 residues. The CDR3: CATRGGTGAYNEQFF.

The chain has TRBV5-1 and TRBJ2-5. The CDR3 spans 12 residues. Germline V lookup: CDR1 SGHRS, CDR2 YFSETQ. The chain's CDR3 is CASRSQTGTQYF.

The V gene is TRBV2, the J gene TRBJ2-2. The CDR3 extends over 14 amino acids. Germline V gene sequence: CDR1 SNHLY, CDR2 FYNNEI. CDR3 region: CASSEAWVTGELFF.

The chain's CDR3 is CASSLRDRESYF. The chain has TRBV5-6 and TRBJ2-3; TCRdb's D gene call, TRBD1, goes unchecked for lack of DNA. Germline assignment: CDR1 SGHDT and CDR2 YYEEEE. The length of the CDR3 is 12 residues.

This rearrangement joins TRBV7-9 to TRBJ1-1. Germline CDR1 reads SEHNR; CDR2 reads FQNEAQ (reference sequence). There are 16 residues in the CDR3. The CDR3 loop is CASRSLLRGGDTEAFF.

The chain has TRBV19 and TRBJ2-1; TCRdb names TRBD2, which stays unverified in the absence of DNA. This CDR3 region has 14 residues. The germline CDR1 and CDR2 sequences are LNHDA and SQIVND (reference sequence). This CDR3 is CASSKLAGGYEQFF.

This chain uses TRBV7-2 with TRBJ1-5; the TCRdb call, TRBD1, lacks DNA for checking. CDR3 length: 15 residues. Germline V gene data show CDR1 as SGHTA and CDR2 as FQGNSA. This CDR3 reads CASSSSRTVNQPQHF.

The chain is built from TRBV9 and TRBJ2-1. The V gene's germline CDR1 is SGDLS and CDR2 YYNGEE. This CDR3 spans 15 amino acids. The CDR3 loop is CASSVVDHPYNEQFF.

The chain joins TRBV7-2 to TRBJ2-5; TCRdb's assignment of TRBD1 cannot be checked, as there is no DNA. The CDR3 is 16 residues long. Germline V lookup: CDR1 SGHTA, CDR2 FQGNSA. The CDR3 reads CASSFGQGLRQGTQYF.

The chain has TRBV7-2 and TRBJ2-7; with no DNA, the TCRdb D assignment of TRBD2 cannot be verified. Germline V gives CDR1 SGHTA, CDR2 FQGNSA. The CDR3 length is 14 residues. CDR3 loop: CASTTSGISYEQYF.

The chain has TRBV29-1 and TRBJ2-7. CDR3 length: 14 amino acids. Germline V gene lookup returns CDR1 SQVTM and CDR2 ANQGSEA. The CDR3 sequence: CSVVVTGLTYEQYF.

This chain uses TRBV20-1 with TRBJ2-7; the D gene TCRdb calls, TRBD1, cannot be checked with no DNA. Germline CDR1 DFQATT, CDR2 SNEGSKA (reference sequence). The CDR3 length is 15 residues. CDR3 protein: CSASPGTGFADEQYF.

The CDR3 sequence is CASSRRTSGGAGQTQYF. The V and J genes are TRBV5-4 and TRBJ2-5; the D call from TCRdb, TRBD2, cannot be confirmed without DNA. The CDR3 sequence is 17 residues long. Germline CDR1 and CDR2: SGHNT and YYREEE (reference sequence).